The next 26 T cell receptor beta chains were all read from a single sample in a study of T cell responses to AZD1222 COVID-19 vaccine. Only in-frame clones appear in the TCRdb table, and some are missing; sequencing was by immunoSEQ multiplex PCR. Among approximately 75,000 clones listed, roughly 84% were seen once. The sample in question was peripheral blood, obtained 28 days after the second AZD1222 dose. These receptors originate from an adult who received the AZD1222 COVID-19 vaccine.

This chain joins TRBV3-1 (or the pseudogene TRBV3-2) and TRBJ2-5; D is unresolved. Germline V lookup: CDR1 LGHDT, CDR2 YNNKEL (reference sequence). The CDR3 consists of 10 residues. V was trimmed by 0 bases and J by 7 bases, leaving 0 bases between them. The CDR3 loop is CASSQETQYF. The CDR3 DNA is TGTGCCAGCAGCCAAGAGACCCAGTACTTC.

The V call is TRBV27, the J call TRBJ2-7; the D call may be TRBD1 or TRBD2 (5 bases each). This CDR3 comprises 13 residues. V was shortened by 5 bases and J by 2 bases, with 10 bases between the two germline ends. CDR1 and CDR2 from the germline V gene are MNHEY and SMNVEV (reference sequence). CDR3 nucleotide sequence: TGTGCCAGCAGTCTGAGGGGCCCCTACGAGCAGTACTTC. It is translated as CASSLRGPYEQYF.

The chain recombines TRBV5-1 with TRBJ2-2, with TRBD1 matching over 8 bases. The V gene end was trimmed by 4 bases and the J gene end by 6 bases; junction bases not matched to a gene: 8. In germline, CDR1 is SGHRS, CDR2 YFSETQ. The CDR3 totals 15 residues. The CDR3 loop reads CASSQGQGESGELFF. The DNA for the CDR3 is TGCGCCAGCAGCCAAGGACAGGGCGAGTCCGGGGAGCTGTTTTTT.

The V call is TRBV9, the J call TRBJ1-4, with D possibly being TRBD1 (5 bases). The CDR3 runs to 14 residues. CDR1 and CDR2 from the germline V gene are SGDLS and YYNGEE. Trimming took 0 bases from V and 6 from J, leaving 9 bases between them. The chain's CDR3 is CASSVGQGYEKLFF. The CDR3, as DNA: TGTGCCAGCAGCGTAGGGCAGGGTTATGAAAAACTGTTTTTT.

This clone was seen only a few times. V usage is TRBV10-3 and J usage is TRBJ1-1, with D possibly matching TRBD1 (6 bases). Trimming cost V 4 bases and J 4 bases, with 13 bases left between them. The CDR3 spans 14 residues. In germline, CDR1 is ENHRY, CDR2 SYGVKD. The CDR3 loop reads CAISVAGETTEAFF. Written as DNA, the CDR3 is TGTGCCATCAGTGTCGCAGGGGAAACCACTGAAGCTTTCTTT.

Concerning this clone: Germline and junction disagree at one end, which may indicate a read error. The chain recombines TRBV5-1 with TRBJ2-4; the D gene is possibly TRBD1 (6 bases). The CDR3 has 14 residues. CDR1 is SGHRS and CDR2 is YFSETQ in the germline V gene. The CDR3 loop reads CASSLADTRDKFEF. CDR3 coding DNA: TGCGCCAGCAGCTTGGCGGACACCAGGGACAAGTTTGAATTC.

The chain employs TRBV7-2 and TRBJ2-7; the D is unclear. Trimming cost V 1 base and J 4 bases, with 11 bases left between them. Germline V lookup: CDR1 SGHTA, CDR2 FQGNSA. CDR3 length: 14 residues. This CDR3 reads CASSLDLSTYEQYF. The CDR3 bases are TGTGCCAGCAGCTTAGACTTATCGACGTACGAGCAGTACTTC. The variable domain in full, with the rest retrieved from reference TRBV7-2 and TRBJ2-7, is GAGVSQSPSNKVTEKGKDVELRCDPISGHTALYWYRQSLGQGLEFLIYFQGNSAPDKSGLPSDRFSAERTGGSVSTLTIQRTQQEDSAVYLCASSLDLSTYEQYFGPGTRLTVT.

This chain links TRBV6-4 with TRBJ2-1, with TRBD2 matching 9 bases. V lost 7 bases and J lost 5; bases outside the gene matches: 6. The germline CDR1 and CDR2 sequences are MRHNA and SNTAGT. The CDR3 spans 14 residues. CDR3 protein: CASKPSGGHNEQFF. CDR3 DNA: TGTGCCAGCAAGCCCAGCGGGGGGCACAATGAGCAGTTCTTC.

The chain couples TRBV30 to TRBJ2-2, with no clear D. The CDR3 length is 13 residues. In germline, CDR1 is GTSNPN, CDR2 SVGIG (reference sequence). V shed 0 bases and J shed 6 bases, with 8 bases lying between them. CDR3 loop: CAWSVTIAGELFF. CDR3 DNA sequence: TGTGCCTGGAGTGTCACTATAGCCGGGGAGCTGTTTTTT.

This chain joins TRBV5-3 and TRBJ1-4; TRBD1 aligns across 8 bases. TRBV5-3 is recorded as an ORF, its role being uncertain. CDR3 size: 17 residues. V was clipped by 5 bases and J by 0 bases; unmatched bases: 9. CDR3 residues: CARRTPGTGATNEKLFF. CDR3 in DNA: TGTGCCAGAAGAACCCCCGGGACAGGAGCAACTAATGAAAAACTGTTTTTT.

This chain uses TRBV2 with TRBJ1-2; TRBD1 might be the D (6 bases). Trimming cost V 5 bases and J 8 bases, with 15 bases left between them. Germline CDR1 is SNHLY and CDR2 is FYNNEI. There are 13 residues in the CDR3. This CDR3 reads CASSRPGDGGYTF. The CDR3 bases are TGTGCCAGCAGTAGACCAGGGGATGGAGGCTACACCTTC.

The rearrangement uses TRBV7-2 and TRBJ1-5; D not resolved. The V end lost 1 base, the J end lost 1 base, and 11 bases lay between the germline ends. Looked up from germline, CDR1 is SGHTA and CDR2 is FQGNSA. CDR3 size: 16 residues. DNA for the CDR3: TGTGCCAGCAGCTTAGTGGGATCGCGCAGCAATCAGCCCCAGCATTTT. Protein sequence: CASSLVGSRSNQPQHF.

This rearrangement joins TRBV14 to TRBJ2-7; D ambiguous. Trimming pared 1 base from V and 2 bases from J, leaving 9 bases between. CDR3 length: 14 residues. Per germline, CDR1 SGHDN and CDR2 FVKESK. This CDR3 reads CASSQAVPPYEQYF. The CDR3 DNA reads TGTGCCAGCAGCCAAGCGGTCCCCCCCTACGAGCAGTACTTC.

This chain uses TRBV2 with TRBJ1-1; possible D gene TRBD1, 6 bases. This CDR3 is built from 14 residues. Trimming stripped 6 bases from V and 2 bases from J, with 13 bases between. The germline CDR1 and CDR2 sequences are SNHLY and FYNNEI. The CDR3, as DNA: TGTGCCAGCAGCGCGGGACACCCTAACACTGAAGCTTTCTTT. Protein: CASSAGHPNTEAFF. Drawing the rest from reference TRBV2 and TRBJ1-1, the complete variable domain is EPEVTQTPSHQVTQMGQEVILRCVPISNHLYFYWYRQILGQKVEFLVSFYNNEISEKSEIFDDQFSVERPDGSNFTLKIRSTKLEDSAMYFCASSAGHPNTEAFFGQGTRLTVV.

The chain couples TRBV4-3 to TRBJ1-6, with D unclear. The germline gives CDR1 LGHNA, CDR2 YSLEER. The CDR3 sequence is 16 residues long. The V gene lost 4 bases and the J gene lost 10 bases, with 20 bases spanning the gap. CDR3 in amino acids: CASSPASVSGGSPLHF. The CDR3 DNA is TGCGCCAGCAGCCCAGCGAGTGTGTCAGGTGGATCACCCCTCCACTTT.

This clone was detected a few times. The gene calls are TRBV6-2 or TRBV6-3 and TRBJ1-5; 7 positions match TRBD1. The germline gives CDR1 MNHEY, CDR2 SVGEGT. The CDR3 sequence is 14 residues long. Germline trimming cut 5 bases from V and 5 bases from J; bases unmatched to any gene: 6. In DNA form, the CDR3 reads TGTGCCAGCAGTACCGACAGGGTCTATCAGCCCCAGCATTTT. Its protein product is CASSTDRVYQPQHF.

J is TRBJ1-6 and V is TRBV30; D not resolved. V was pared by 0 bases and J by 9 bases, with 9 bases between. The CDR3 runs to 13 residues. Germline CDR1 and CDR2: GTSNPN and SVGIG (reference sequence). In DNA form, the CDR3 reads TGTGCCTGGAGTGTGCGGGTGGTTTCACCCCTCCACTTT. Amino acid sequence: CAWSVRVVSPLHF.

The chain couples TRBV7-8 to TRBJ2-7; 7 bases match TRBD2. The CDR3 has 15 residues. After removal of 1 base from V and 4 bases from J, the junction contained 7 bases not matched to a gene. The germline V gene has CDR1 SGHVS and CDR2 FQNEAQ. The CDR3 nucleotides are TGTGCCAGCAGCTTAGGTGCGGGGGTCCAGTACGAGCAGTACTTC. It specifies CASSLGAGVQYEQYF.

This clone was seen a single time. J is TRBJ1-3 and V is TRBV6-5; TRBD1 agrees at 8 bases. Trimming at V came to 6 bases and at J to 4 bases, leaving 8 bases not matched to a gene. This CDR3 region has 15 residues. Germline values: CDR1 MNHEY, CDR2 SVGAGI. CDR3 region: CASSPTGGTGNTIYF. Here the CDR3 DNA reads TGTGCCAGCAGCCCCACAGGGGGAACAGGAAACACCATATATTTT.

The genes are TRBV6-6 and TRBJ2-7; D is perhaps TRBD1 (6 bases). The V gene lost 6 bases and the J gene lost 4 bases, with 19 bases spanning the gap. This CDR3 spans 15 amino acids. CDR1 is MNHNY and CDR2 is SVGAGI in the germline V gene (reference sequence). The CDR3 DNA reads TGTGCCAGCAGGAGAGGAGGACAGAATCCTTACGAGCAGTACTTC. Residues: CASRRGGQNPYEQYF.

The chain couples TRBV9 to TRBJ2-2, with 8 bases matching TRBD2. The CDR3 consists of 19 residues. Germline CDR1 SGDLS, CDR2 YYNGEE. V shed 0 bases, J shed 5 bases, and the junction held 15 bases outside the gene matches. The CDR3 is CASSVAGGPSLFSTGELFF. As DNA, the CDR3 is TGTGCCAGCAGCGTAGCGGGGGGGCCTTCTCTTTTCAGTACCGGGGAGCTGTTTTTT. Filled out from reference TRBV9 and TRBJ2-2, the complete variable domain reads DSGVTQTPKHLITATGQRVTLRCSPRSGDLSVYWYQQSLDQGLQFLIQYYNGEERAKGNILERFSAQQFPDLHSELNLSSLELGDSALYFCASSVAGGPSLFSTGELFFGEGSRLTVL.

The CDR3 DNA is TGTGCCAGCAGTTTAAAATGGGACAATCAGCCCCAGCATTTT. It codes for CASSLKWDNQPQHF. J is TRBJ1-5 and V is TRBV28; no clear D gene. Germline-derived CDR1 and CDR2 are MDHEN and SYDVKM. V dropped 2 bases and J dropped 3 bases, with 8 bases sitting between them. The CDR3 runs 14 residues.

The gene calls are TRBV10-2 and TRBJ2-3, with 7 nucleotides matching TRBD2. This CDR3 has 13 residues. V shed 7 bases, J shed 10 bases, and the junction held 11 bases outside the gene matches. From germline, CDR1 is WSHSY and CDR2 SAAADI. CDR3 protein: CASNTGLLSAQYF. The CDR3 DNA follows: TGCGCCAGCAACACGGGACTACTAAGCGCGCAGTATTTT.

This chain connects TRBV7-9 to TRBJ2-7; possibly TRBD2 for D (7 bases). The germline V and J ends were trimmed by 4 bases and 3 bases, with 25 bases remaining between them. Germline assignment: CDR1 SEHNR and CDR2 FQNEAQ (reference sequence). This CDR3 region has 18 residues. CDR3 region: CASSSLWGGGSIDYEQYF. The CDR3 bases are TGTGCCAGCAGCTCCTTATGGGGAGGGGGGAGTATCGACTACGAGCAGTACTTC. Drawing the rest from reference TRBV7-9 and TRBJ2-7, the complete variable domain is DTGVSQNPRHKITKRGQNVTFRCDPISEHNRLYWYRQTLGQGPEFLTYFQNEAQLEKSRLLSDRFSAERPKGSFSTLEIQRTEQGDSAMYLCASSSLWGGGSIDYEQYFGPGTRLTVT.

The chain employs TRBV5-1 and TRBJ2-3; D is ambiguous. Trimming stripped 0 bases from V and 6 bases from J, with 5 bases between. The germline gives CDR1 SGHRS, CDR2 YFSETQ. The CDR3 length is 12 residues. CDR3 nucleotide sequence: TGCGCCAGCAGCTTGGGTCGGGATACGCAGTATTTT. The encoded protein is CASSLGRDTQYF.

The chain links TRBV5-1 to TRBJ1-2; D gene uncertain. This CDR3 has 13 amino acids. The V end lost 1 base, the J end lost 0 bases, and 4 bases lay between the germline ends. Germline V gene data show CDR1 as SGHRS and CDR2 as YFSETQ. This chain's CDR3 is CASSLWANYGYTF. The CDR3 DNA sequence: TGCGCCAGCAGCTTGTGGGCTAACTATGGCTACACCTTC. Looking up the rest from reference TRBV5-1 and TRBJ1-2 gives the full variable domain: KAGVTQTPRYLIKTRGQQVTLSCSPISGHRSVSWYQQTPGQGLQFLFEYFSETQRNKGNFPGRFSGRQFSNSRSEMNVSTLELGDSALYLCASSLWANYGYTFGSGTRLTVV.